These T cell receptor beta chains were read from a single sample in a study of Ad26.COV2.S vaccination and SARS-CoV-2 variants. Assay: immunoSEQ multiplex PCR; the TCRdb copy retains only in-frame clones and omits some. The sample shows tens of thousands of clones, 82% of them seen only once. The sequenced sample was peripheral blood, obtained after recovery from COVID-19. These receptors were taken from a human donor who had recovered from COVID-19. The CDR3 runs from the conserved cysteine through the conserved F or W. D genes are given only for firm matches. Only some rows state a clone size, as once, few, many or a class for expanded clones.

v_call: TRBV9; d_call: .; clone_size: .; j_call: TRBJ2-3; cdr3_length: 14; cdr3_nt: TGTGCCAGCACCCTTTCCCTGGGCACAGATACGCAGTATTTT; cdr3_aa: CASTLSLGTDTQYF
v_call: TRBV13; d_call: TRBD2; clone_size: .; j_call: TRBJ2-5; cdr3_length: 16; cdr3_nt: TGTGCCAGCAGCTTAGTAGCGGGAGATATCCAAGAGACCCAGTACTTC; cdr3_aa: CASSLVAGDIQETQYF
v_call: TRBV4-1; d_call: .; clone_size: .; j_call: TRBJ1-5; cdr3_length: 13; cdr3_nt: TGCGCCAGCAGCCACCCCTTAGTTCAGCCCCAGCATTTT; cdr3_aa: CASSHPLVQPQHF
v_call: TRBV4-3; d_call: .; clone_size: .; j_call: TRBJ2-2; cdr3_length: 16; cdr3_nt: TGCGCCAGCAGCCACCACAGGGACGCGAACACCGGGGAGCTGTTTTTT; cdr3_aa: CASSHHRDANTGELFF
v_call: TRBV19; d_call: .; clone_size: .; j_call: TRBJ2-7; cdr3_length: 15; cdr3_nt: TGTGCCAGTAGTATAACAGGTTCGAACTCCTACGAGCAGTACTTC; cdr3_aa: CASSITGSNSYEQYF
v_call: TRBV27; d_call: TRBD1; clone_size: .; j_call: TRBJ2-1; cdr3_length: 17; cdr3_nt: TGTGCCAGCAGTTCCGACAGGGGCCCTAGCTCCTACAATGAGCAGTTCTTC; cdr3_aa: CASSSDRGPSSYNEQFF
v_call: TRBV28; d_call: .; clone_size: .; j_call: TRBJ1-3; cdr3_length: 14; cdr3_nt: TGTGCCAGCAGTTACCCCAGGGCTGGAAACACCATATATTTT; cdr3_aa: CASSYPRAGNTIYF
v_call: TRBV7-2; d_call: .; clone_size: once; j_call: TRBJ2-3; cdr3_length: 14; cdr3_nt: TGTGCCAGCAGCACCCCTCCGCGTACAGATACGCAGTATTTT; cdr3_aa: CASSTPPRTDTQYF
v_call: TRBV5-8; d_call: .; clone_size: .; j_call: TRBJ2-7; cdr3_length: 16; cdr3_nt: TGTGCCAGCAGCTTGGCAAAACAGGCTACTTCCTACGAGCAGTACTTC; cdr3_aa: CASSLAKQATSYEQYF
v_call: TRBV7-2; d_call: .; clone_size: .; j_call: TRBJ2-7; cdr3_length: 12; cdr3_nt: TGTGCCAGCAGCTTAGGTCGTTACGAGCAGTACTTC; cdr3_aa: CASSLGRYEQYF
v_call: TRBV4-2; d_call: .; clone_size: .; j_call: TRBJ1-3; cdr3_length: 21; cdr3_nt: TGTGCCAGCAGCCAAGAACGTATGGGCAGGGGTGTATTGAGTTCTGGAAACACCATATATTTT; cdr3_aa: CASSQERMGRGVLSSGNTIYF